The 26 T cell receptor beta chains given below trace back to one sample, sequenced in a study of cytomegalovirus exposure and HLA in healthy donors. The PCR contained 60 Vbeta and 13 Jbeta primers. Data came from immunoSEQ multiplex PCR; TCRdb stores just in-frame clones and leaves some out. The data contain around 150,000 clones, roughly two thirds of them singletons. Sample: PBMCs. The receptors come from a woman between 40 and 55 years old in good health and CMV-seropositive.

J is TRBJ1-5 and V is TRBV28; D not resolved. CDR1 is MDHEN and CDR2 is SYDVKM in the germline V gene. The CDR3 has 14 amino acids. The V end was cut by 7 bases, the J end by 2 bases, with 12 bases between. The CDR3 DNA reads TGTGCCAGCACCACGCGGGGTGGCAATCAGCCCCAGCATTTT. It is translated as CASTTRGGNQPQHF.

This clone appeared once. The rearrangement links TRBV25-1 to TRBJ2-5, with D tentatively TRBD1 (5 bases). Germline V gene data show CDR1 as MGHDK and CDR2 as SYGVNS. The CDR3 loop spans 17 amino acids. Trimming removed 5 bases from V and 7 bases from J, with 26 bases in between. The CDR3 sequence: CASSRAQGAAAVGTQYF. The CDR3 DNA follows: TGTGCCAGCAGTAGAGCCCAAGGGGCTGCGGCGGTAGGGACCCAGTACTTC.

The gene calls are TRBV19 and TRBJ2-6; 8 bases are shared with TRBD2. Germline values: CDR1 LNHDA, CDR2 SQIVND (reference sequence). This CDR3 comprises 16 residues. Losses at the gene ends were 3 bases for V and 3 bases for J; bases not matched to a gene: 4. The CDR3 here is CASSMVAGRGANVLTF. DNA of the CDR3: TGTGCCAGTAGTATGGTAGCGGGGCGTGGGGCCAACGTCCTGACTTTC.

This chain uses TRBV5-6 with TRBJ2-7; 9 bases map to TRBD2. Germline CDR1 and CDR2: SGHDT and YYEEEE. J gave up 5 bases and V 4 bases, and 13 bases lay outside the gene matches. CDR3 size: 16 residues. The CDR3 region has the DNA TGTGCCAGCAGCCCTGGGATTAGCGGGAGTTCTCACGAGCAGTACTTC. Translating it yields CASSPGISGSSHEQYF.

This chain links TRBV10-3 with TRBJ1-2, with D unresolved. Trimming took 2 bases from V and 3 from J, leaving 10 bases between them. The V gene's germline CDR1 is ENHRY and CDR2 SYGVKD. This CDR3 region has 14 residues. The CDR3 protein is CAISEGQDYYGYTF. CDR3 sequence (DNA): TGTGCCATCAGTGAGGGTCAGGACTACTATGGCTACACCTTC.

This clone was detected a few times. This chain joins TRBV2 and TRBJ1-1; D might be TRBD1 (5 bases). The length of the CDR3 is 13 residues. Germline-derived CDR1 and CDR2 are SNHLY and FYNNEI. V gave up 6 bases and J gave up 1 base, with 9 bases separating them. CDR3 sequence: CASRDSQNTEAFF. CDR3 DNA sequence: TGTGCCAGCAGAGACAGTCAGAACACTGAAGCTTTCTTT.

The chain recombines TRBV15 with TRBJ2-7; D unresolved. The V end was cut by 1 base, the J end by 5 bases, with 9 bases between. Looked up from germline, CDR1 is LNHNV and CDR2 is YYDKDF (reference sequence). CDR3 length: 13 amino acids. CDR3 bases: TGTGCCACCAGCAGAGCAGCTACTAACGAGCAGTACTTC. Protein: CATSRAATNEQYF.

The chain is built from TRBV5-1 and TRBJ1-3; 7 nucleotides line up with TRBD1. V was clipped by 5 bases and J by 0 bases; unmatched bases: 8. This CDR3 comprises 16 residues. Germline V lookup: CDR1 SGHRS, CDR2 YFSETQ. The DNA for the CDR3 is TGCGCCAGCAGAGAAGGGGACAGCAGCTCTGGAAACACCATATATTTT. Amino acids: CASREGDSSSGNTIYF.

V gene TRBV7-2 combines with J gene TRBJ2-2; TRBD2 matches 7 bases. Germline trimming cut 4 bases from V and 4 bases from J; bases unmatched to any gene: 12. CDR1 and CDR2 from the germline V gene are SGHTA and FQGNSA. This CDR3 has 17 residues. The CDR3 sequence: CASSSSPGLVSTGELFF. The CDR3 coding sequence is TGTGCCAGCAGCTCCTCCCCAGGACTAGTCAGCACCGGGGAGCTGTTTTTT.

V is TRBV18 and J is TRBJ1-1; perhaps TRBD1 as D (6 bases). The germline V and J ends were trimmed by 6 bases and 1 base, with 9 bases remaining between them. The CDR3 spans 13 residues. Germline V CDR1 and CDR2: KGHSH, LQKENI. DNA of the CDR3: TGTGCCAGCTCGCGACAGGCGAACACTGAAGCTTTCTTT. This gives the protein CASSRQANTEAFF.

There are a few counts of this clone. This chain connects TRBV18 to TRBJ2-3, with a tentative D call TRBD2 (5 bases). Germline V gene sequence: CDR1 KGHSH, CDR2 LQKENI. V was pared by 4 bases and J by 2 bases, with 13 bases between. The CDR3 consists of 15 residues. The CDR3 is CASSLRPGNTDTQYF. CDR3 coding DNA: TGTGCCAGCTCACTGAGGCCGGGGAACACAGATACGCAGTATTTT. The full variable domain, completed using reference TRBV18 and TRBJ2-3, is NAGVMQNPRHLVRRRGQEARLRCSPMKGHSHVYWYRQLPEEGLKFMVYLQKENIIDESGMPKERFSAEFPKEGPSILRIQQVVRGDSAAYFCASSLRPGNTDTQYFGPGTRLTVL.

The rearrangement links TRBV23-1 to TRBJ1-1, with a possible D match to TRBD1 (5 bases). TRBV23-1 is identified as an open reading frame with a role that is uncertain. V was cut by 4 bases and J by 5 bases, with 14 bases left in between. The CDR3 is made up of 14 amino acids. CDR3 residues: CASSLVREGTEAFF. The CDR3 DNA sequence: TGCGCCAGCAGTCTGGTCAGGGAAGGGACTGAAGCTTTCTTT.

This clone was recorded only once. The chain couples TRBV7-8 to TRBJ1-3, with D tentatively TRBD1 (5 bases). The CDR3 sequence is 16 residues long. Trimming cost V 4 bases and J 0 bases, with 13 bases left between them. From germline, CDR1 is SGHVS and CDR2 FQNEAQ. In DNA form, the CDR3 reads TGTGCCAGCAGCTCGGGAGACAGTAGCTCTGGAAACACCATATATTTT. As protein: CASSSGDSSSGNTIYF. Full variable domain (missing parts from reference TRBV7-8 and TRBJ1-3): GAGVSQSPRYKVAKRGQDVALRCDPISGHVSLFWYQQALGQGPEFLTYFQNEAQLDKSGLPSDRFFAERPEGSVSTLKIQRTQQEDSAVYLCASSSGDSSSGNTIYFGEGSWLTVV.

V is TRBV7-9 and J is TRBJ1-1, with no clear D. The CDR3 covers 12 residues. The V and J ends lost 8 bases and 1 base respectively, with 8 bases between them. CDR1 and CDR2 (germline): SEHNR, FQNEAQ (reference sequence). This CDR3 is CASLGANTEAFF. CDR3 DNA: TGTGCCAGCTTGGGCGCGAACACTGAAGCTTTCTTT.

V usage is TRBV29-1 and J usage is TRBJ2-1; 10 nucleotides align to TRBD2. Germline assignment: CDR1 SQVTM and CDR2 ANQGSEA. The CDR3 runs to 13 residues. J gave up 9 bases and V 7 bases, and 9 bases lay outside the gene matches. CDR3 nucleotides: TGCAGCGGGGACAGCGGGGGGGCCATTGAGCAGTTCTTC. Translation: CSGDSGGAIEQFF.

This clone was observed a handful of times. The chain employs TRBV6-5 and TRBJ1-2, with 8 bases matching TRBD1. The CDR3 loop spans 14 amino acids. Germline trimming cut 6 bases from V and 4 bases from J; bases unmatched to any gene: 7. Germline-derived CDR1 and CDR2 are MNHEY and SVGAGI. The CDR3: CASRTTGAPYGYTF. CDR3 sequence (DNA): TGTGCCAGCAGAACGACAGGGGCTCCCTATGGCTACACCTTC.

There are a few counts of this clone. The chain uses TRBV5-1 and TRBJ2-5; 14 bases align to TRBD2. The germline gives CDR1 SGHRS, CDR2 YFSETQ. With V trimmed by 3 bases and J by 1 base, 2 bases remained unmatched. The CDR3 covers 16 residues. CDR3 nucleotide sequence: TGCGCCAGCAGCTCCGGGACTAGCGGGGGCCAAGAGACCCAGTACTTC. This codes for CASSSGTSGGQETQYF.

The genes are TRBV4-3 and TRBJ2-5; 7 bases are a match to TRBD2. The V gene's germline CDR1 is LGHNA and CDR2 YSLEER. Trimming took 4 bases from V and 0 from J; bases not matched to a gene: 11. The CDR3 runs 17 residues. CDR3 sequence (DNA): TGCGCCAGCAGCCCTCCTGTGGTAGCGGGTTACCAAGAGACCCAGTACTTC. It is translated as CASSPPVVAGYQETQYF.

This sequence joins TRBV4-2 and TRBJ2-1, with 8 bases that match TRBD2. Germline V gives CDR1 LGHNA, CDR2 YNFKEQ. V was pared by 5 bases and J by 6 bases, with 9 bases of the junction left unmatched. This CDR3 has 15 amino acids. CDR3 bases: TGTGCCAGCAGCTCGCGGGGGGCCCAGTCCAATGAGCAGTTCTTC. Protein: CASSSRGAQSNEQFF.

The rearrangement links TRBV19 to TRBJ2-5, with TRBD1 matching over 10 bases. V dropped 5 bases and J dropped 5; count of bases not matched to a gene: 5. The germline gives CDR1 LNHDA, CDR2 SQIVND (reference sequence). The CDR3 spans 14 residues. The CDR3 coding sequence is TGTGCCAGTAGTGCCGGGACAGGGGTCGAGACCCAGTACTTC. As protein: CASSAGTGVETQYF.

This clone has a handful of counts. In DNA form, the CDR3 reads TGTGCCAGCAGTATTGGACAGGACTCCTACGAGCAGTACTTC. Translation: CASSIGQDSYEQYF. This sequence joins TRBV6-5 and TRBJ2-7; TRBD1 agrees at 7 bases. The CDR3 is 14 amino acids. J lost 0 bases, V lost 5 bases, and 4 bases had no gene match. Germline V CDR1 and CDR2: MNHEY, SVGAGI.

The gene calls are TRBV28 and TRBJ1-5, with a weak D call TRBD1 (6 bases). Germline values: CDR1 MDHEN, CDR2 SYDVKM. Trimming stripped 7 bases from V and 5 bases from J, with 9 bases between. The CDR3 covers 12 residues. CDR3 residues: CASTRTDQPQHF. The CDR3 coding sequence is TGTGCCAGCACTCGGACAGATCAGCCCCAGCATTTT.

The chain couples TRBV2 to TRBJ2-7; 9 bases fit TRBD2. Trimming removed 2 bases from V and 4 bases from J; junction bases left unmatched: 6. There are 15 residues in the CDR3. Germline V CDR1 and CDR2: SNHLY, FYNNEI. CDR3 amino acids: CASSESAGGQYEQYF. The CDR3 DNA sequence: TGTGCCAGCAGTGAATCAGCGGGGGGCCAGTACGAGCAGTACTTC.

There are a few counts of this clone. The gene calls are TRBV6-6 and TRBJ2-2; 7 positions match TRBD2. The CDR3 totals 15 residues. V lost 3 bases and J lost 6; bases outside the gene matches: 7. Germline V gene sequence: CDR1 MNHNY, CDR2 SVGAGI (reference sequence). The CDR3 region is CASSYTGGSSGELFF. CDR3 nucleotides: TGTGCCAGCAGTTATACGGGAGGCTCGTCCGGGGAGCTGTTTTTT.

V is TRBV4-2 and J is TRBJ2-1, with 12 bases lining up with TRBD2. Germline V CDR1 and CDR2: LGHNA, YNFKEQ. After removal of 4 bases from V and 8 bases from J, the junction contained 9 bases not matched to a gene. The CDR3 runs to 16 residues. The CDR3 nucleotides read TGTGCCAGCAGCCCGCGGACTAGCGGGATAGCGGATGAGCAGTTCTTC. Protein sequence: CASSPRTSGIADEQFF.

The gene calls are TRBV7-9 and TRBJ2-7; possibly TRBD2 for D (5 bases). Germline assignment: CDR1 SEHNR and CDR2 FQNEAQ (reference sequence). V was pared by 10 bases and J by 7 bases, with 20 bases between. The CDR3 is 13 amino acids. CDR3 in DNA: TGTGCCACCGAGCGGTTGTACGGCGGGGAGCAGTACTTC. This gives the protein CATERLYGGEQYF.